These 2 T cell receptor beta chains were all obtained from the same sample, sequenced in a study of vaccination effects on CD4 cells after COVID-19. Their cognate antigens are unknown. Here immunoSEQ multiplex PCR was the method, and the copy in TCRdb shows in-frame clones only, minus some. Of about 71,000 clones in the sample, roughly 72% are singletons; the top ten hold less than 5%. ViraFEST assay sequencing came after antigen-specific CD4+ T cells were expanded with viral peptide pools. Following culture for about 11 days, CD4+ T cells were isolated. Vaccine recipients, nucleocapsid antibody negative, had no prior SARS-CoV-2 infection. The sample was CD4+ T cells from PBMCs cultured with HCoV-OC43 spike peptides, taken before COVID-19 vaccination. The subset denotes: HCoV-OC43 spike overlapping peptide pool stimulation. The receptors here all came from a human donor who received a COVID-19 vaccine.

V and J are TRBV28 and TRBJ1-4; tentative D call: TRBD1 (6 bases). With 6 bases removed from V and 8 bases from J, the gap between germline ends came to 19 bases. CDR3 length equals 15 residues. The V gene's germline CDR1 is MDHEN and CDR2 SYDVKM. The CDR3 loop is CASSLGGGLVEKLFF. In nucleotides, the CDR3 is TGTGCCAGCAGCCTTGGGGGGGGCTTGGTGGAAAAACTGTTTTTT.

This chain joins TRBV27 and TRBJ2-7, with 8 bases fitting TRBD1. After removal of 6 bases from V and 3 bases from J, the junction contained 10 bases not matched to a gene. The CDR3 has 15 amino acids. Germline values: CDR1 MNHEY, CDR2 SMNVEV (reference sequence). The CDR3 spells CASRRTGTGNYEQYV. The CDR3 coding sequence is TGTGCCAGCAGACGAACCGGGACAGGAAACTACGAGCAGTACGTC.